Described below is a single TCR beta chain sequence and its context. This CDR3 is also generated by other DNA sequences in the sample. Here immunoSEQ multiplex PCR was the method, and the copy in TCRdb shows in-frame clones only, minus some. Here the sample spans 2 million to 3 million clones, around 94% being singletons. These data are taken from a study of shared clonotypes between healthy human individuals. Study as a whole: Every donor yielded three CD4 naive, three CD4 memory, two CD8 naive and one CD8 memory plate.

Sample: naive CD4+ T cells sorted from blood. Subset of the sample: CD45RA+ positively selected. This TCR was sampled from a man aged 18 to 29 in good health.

The CDR3: CASSGGPGTDTQYF. The CDR3 DNA reads as TGCGCCAGCAGCGGAGGGCCCGGGACAGATACGCAGTATTTT. The V and J genes are TRBV5-1 and TRBJ2-3; D might be TRBD2 (6 bases). The CDR3 spans 14 residues. V was cut by 4 bases and J by 3 bases, with 12 bases left in between. Germline assignment: CDR1 SGHRS and CDR2 YFSETQ. Full variable domain (remainder filled in from reference TRBV5-1 and TRBJ2-3): KAGVTQTPRYLIKTRGQQVTLSCSPISGHRSVSWYQQTPGQGLQFLFEYFSETQRNKGNFPGRFSGRQFSNSRSEMNVSTLELGDSALYLCASSGGPGTDTQYFGPGTRLTVL.